The source of this T cell receptor (beta chain) is a study of T cells in Graves' hyperthyroidism and ophthalmopathy. Whole-study context: The initial diagnosis was the point when peripheral blood was collected, ahead of any treatment.

On this clonotype itself: Antigen unknown.

The germline V gene encodes CDR1 KGHSH and CDR2 LQKENI. Trimming took 2 bases from V and 0 from J; bases not matched to a gene: 0. The CDR3 is 15 amino acids. General study points: Among thyroid clonotypes expanded above 0.001, most also appeared in blood.

The hyperthyroidism patients had all been newly diagnosed, and their disease duration was under 2 months. Their ages ranged from 18 to 65 years. Clinicians diagnosed patients from clinical symptoms, serum thyroxine and TRAb, thyroid ultrasound and orbital computed tomography. RNA transcripts yielded amplified TCR beta CDR3 regions. The HTBI primer set was used in a first-round RT-PCR of the TCR CDR3. TCRdb fed the multiplex PCR reads into MiXCR, producing one record per CDR3 protein. The sample has around 280,000 distinct CDR3 sequences, 13% seen once. This clonotype was sampled from a woman aged 30 to 39 with Graves' hyperthyroidism that later progressed to Graves' ophthalmopathy. Material: blood. The V call is TRBV18, the J call TRBJ2-2; 7 bases map to TRBD2. CDR3 amino acids: CASSPGTTNTGELFF. The CDR3 coding sequence is TGTGCCAGCTCACCAGGGACTACGAACACCGGGGAGCTGTTTTTT.